This T cell receptor (beta chain) came from a study of shared clonotypes between healthy human individuals. The naive CD8 population came from CD45RO-negative cells selected for CCR7, without terminally differentiated effector memory CD45RA+ cells. Every contributor of samples was a Caucasian grown-up residing in Nashville, Tennessee. Splitting of each subset's genomic DNA was done evenly across several immunoSEQ plates. Sequencing used immunoSEQ multiplex PCR; TCRdb keeps in-frame clones, though not all of them. This sample yields about 2 million clones, of which less than 95% are seen a single time; 1% to 1.3% belongs to the top ten. The sample consisted of naive CD8+ T cells sorted from blood. This receptor was taken from a man between 18 and 29 years old in good health.

CDR3 bases: TGTGCCAGCAGCGCGATACGGGAAGAGGATAATTCACCCCTCCACTTT. Protein product: CASSAIREEDNSPLHF. The rearrangement links TRBV21-1 to TRBJ1-6. TRBV21-1 is annotated as a pseudogene. The CDR3 length is 16 residues.